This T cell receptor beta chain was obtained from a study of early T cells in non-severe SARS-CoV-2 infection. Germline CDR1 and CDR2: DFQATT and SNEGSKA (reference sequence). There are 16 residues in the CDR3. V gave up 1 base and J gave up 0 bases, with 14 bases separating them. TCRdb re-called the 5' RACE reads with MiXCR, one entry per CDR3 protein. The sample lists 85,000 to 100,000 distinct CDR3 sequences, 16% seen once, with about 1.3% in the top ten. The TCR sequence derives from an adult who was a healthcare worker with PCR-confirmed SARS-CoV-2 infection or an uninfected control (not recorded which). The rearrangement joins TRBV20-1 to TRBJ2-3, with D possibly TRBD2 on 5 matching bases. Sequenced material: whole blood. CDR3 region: CSARGDLAYSTDTQYF. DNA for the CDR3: TGCAGTGCTAGAGGGGATTTAGCGTATAGCACAGATACGCAGTATTTT.